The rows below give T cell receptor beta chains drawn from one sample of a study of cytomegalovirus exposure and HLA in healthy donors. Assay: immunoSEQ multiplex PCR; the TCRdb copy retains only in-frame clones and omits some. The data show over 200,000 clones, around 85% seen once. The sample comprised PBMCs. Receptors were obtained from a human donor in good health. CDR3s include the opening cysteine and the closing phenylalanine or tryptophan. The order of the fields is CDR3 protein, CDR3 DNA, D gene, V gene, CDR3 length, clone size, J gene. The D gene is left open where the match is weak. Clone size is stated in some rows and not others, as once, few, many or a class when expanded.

CASRPSLPSIYGYTF	TGCGCCAGCAGACCTAGTTTGCCTAGTATCTATGGCTACACCTTC	.	TRBV5-1	15	.	TRBJ1-2
CASIRGTDLNSNQPQHF	TGTGCCAGTATCCGAGGGACAGACCTTAATAGCAATCAGCCCCAGCATTTT	TRBD1	TRBV19	17	.	TRBJ1-5
CASATGGAVYGYTF	TGTGCCAGCGCAACAGGGGGCGCGGTCTATGGCTACACCTTC	TRBD1	TRBV7-9	14	.	TRBJ1-2
CASSPRGDSHQPQHF	TGTGCCAGCTCACCACGAGGGGACAGCCATCAGCCCCAGCATTTT	TRBD1	TRBV18	15	.	TRBJ1-5
CASSSGVSTEAFF	TGTGCCAGCAGCTCAGGGGTAAGCACTGAAGCTTTCTTT	.	TRBV9	13	.	TRBJ1-1
CASSETPSGRVNTGELFF	TGTGCCAGCAGTGAGACCCCTAGCGGGAGGGTAAACACCGGGGAGCTGTTTTTT	TRBD2	TRBV2	18	few	TRBJ2-2
CASSPRTGRETQYF	TGTGCCAGCTCACCACGAACAGGGCGAGAGACCCAGTACTTC	.	TRBV18	14	.	TRBJ2-5
CASSETIAGGPQETQYF	TGTGCCAGCAGTGAGACGATAGCGGGAGGCCCACAAGAGACCCAGTACTTC	TRBD2	TRBV6-1	17	once	TRBJ2-5
CASSLDRGRGKQYF	TGTGCCAGCAGCTTAGACCGGGGGAGGGGGAAGCAGTACTTC	.	TRBV7-2	14	.	TRBJ2-7
CASSPQGRANVLTF	TGTGCCAGCAGTCCCCAGGGGAGGGCCAACGTCCTGACTTTC	.	TRBV27	14	few	TRBJ2-6
CASLGRANSPLHF	TGTGCCAGCTTGGGCCGCGCAAATTCACCCCTCCACTTT	.	TRBV6-6	13	.	TRBJ1-6
CASSYTPVGVQDTQYF	TGTGCCAGCAGTTACACCCCCGTCGGGGTACAAGATACGCAGTATTTT	.	TRBV6-5	16	.	TRBJ2-3
CASSNRDSSYNEQFF	TGTGCCAGCAGTAACAGGGACAGCTCCTACAATGAGCAGTTCTTC	TRBD1	TRBV6-6	15	.	TRBJ2-1
CASQTGARNEQYF	TGTGCCAGCCAAACTGGAGCGCGTAACGAGCAGTACTTC	.	TRBV6-5	13	.	TRBJ2-7
CASSLGAPPYEQYF	TGTGCCAGTAGTCTGGGGGCCCCCCCCTACGAGCAGTACTTC	.	TRBV19	14	.	TRBJ2-7
CSAYPDTQYF	TGCAGTGCCTACCCCGATACGCAGTATTTT	.	TRBV20-1	10	.	TRBJ2-3
CASSLGGGLNEKLFF	TGCGCCAGCAGCTTGGGGGGCGGTCTTAATGAAAAACTGTTTTTT	.	TRBV5-1	15	.	TRBJ1-4
CASSPRQGTNEKLFF	TGTGCCAGTAGTCCCCGACAGGGAACTAATGAAAAACTGTTTTTT	TRBD1	TRBV19	15	.	TRBJ1-4
CASSPDRGPYTIYF	TGTGCCAGCAGTCCGGACAGGGGTCCGTACACCATATATTTT	TRBD1	TRBV2	14	.	TRBJ1-3
CASGSRGEAVGKLFF	TGTGCTAGTGGTTCCCGTGGGGAGGCTGTCGGAAAACTGTTTTTT	.	TRBV12-5	15	.	TRBJ1-4
CASSPGTSGRDQETQYF	TGTGCCAGCAGCCCCGGGACTAGCGGGAGGGACCAAGAGACCCAGTACTTC	TRBD2	TRBV11-2	17	few	TRBJ2-5
CASSIGEREWVEQFF	TGTGCCAGTAGTATAGGGGAGCGGGAGTGGGTTGAGCAGTTCTTC	TRBD2	TRBV19	15	.	TRBJ2-1
CATSRDSGTTSSGNTIYF	TGTGCCACCAGCAGAGATTCCGGGACAACAAGCTCTGGAAACACCATATATTTT	.	TRBV15	18	few	TRBJ1-3
CAIALAGAETQYF	TGTGCCATCGCCCTAGCGGGAGCAGAGACCCAGTACTTC	TRBD2	TRBV10-3	13	.	TRBJ2-5
CASSVQGPYEQYF	TGTGCCAGCAGCGTCCAGGGGCCCTACGAGCAGTACTTC	.	TRBV5-4	13	.	TRBJ2-7
CASSDGAPPGGYTF	TGTGCCAGCAGTGATGGGGCCCCGCCTGGTGGCTACACCTTC	.	TRBV2	14	.	TRBJ1-2
CASSVLGQDSSYNEQFF	TGCGCCAGCAGCGTCCTGGGACAGGACAGCTCCTACAATGAGCAGTTCTTC	TRBD1	TRBV5-1	17	.	TRBJ2-1
CASSRRQGRSTDTQYF	TGTGCCAGTAGTAGAAGACAGGGGCGAAGCACAGATACGCAGTATTTT	TRBD1	TRBV19	16	once	TRBJ2-3
CASSQDSRYPDTQYF	TGCGCCAGCAGCCAAGATTCCAGGTACCCAGATACGCAGTATTTT	.	TRBV4-1	15	.	TRBJ2-3